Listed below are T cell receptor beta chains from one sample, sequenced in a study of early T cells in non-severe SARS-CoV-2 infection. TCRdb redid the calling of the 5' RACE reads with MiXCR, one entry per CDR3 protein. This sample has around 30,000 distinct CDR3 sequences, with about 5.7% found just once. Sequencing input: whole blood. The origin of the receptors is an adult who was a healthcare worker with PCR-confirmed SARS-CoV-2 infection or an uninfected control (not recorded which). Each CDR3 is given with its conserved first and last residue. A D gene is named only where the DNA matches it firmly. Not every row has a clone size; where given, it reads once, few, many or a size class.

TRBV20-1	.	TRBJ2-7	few	CSAGVGAGRHEQYF	TGCAGTGCTGGGGTAGGGGCTGGGCGCCACGAGCAGTACTTC
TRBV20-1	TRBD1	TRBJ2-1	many	CSARAPGGMDEQFF	TGCAGTGCTAGGGCGCCAGGGGGCATGGATGAGCAGTTCTTC
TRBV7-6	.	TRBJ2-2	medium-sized	CASSLDFYGSGELFF	TGTGCCAGCAGCTTAGATTTCTACGGGAGCGGGGAGCTGTTTTTT
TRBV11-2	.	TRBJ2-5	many	CASSLQLQETQYF	TGTGCCAGCAGCTTGCAGCTCCAAGAGACCCAGTACTTC
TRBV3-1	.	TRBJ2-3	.	CASSQALADTQYF	TGTGCCAGCAGCCAAGCCTTAGCAGATACGCAGTATTTT
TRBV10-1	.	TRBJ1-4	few	CASSSAPGEKLFF	TGCGCCAGCAGCTCAGCACCGGGTGAAAAACTGTTTTTT
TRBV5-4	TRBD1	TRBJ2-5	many	CASSTTGTEETQYF	TGTGCCAGCAGCACCACCGGGACAGAGGAGACCCAGTACTTC
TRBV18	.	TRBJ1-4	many	CASSRTGTSNEKLFF	TGTGCCAGCTCACGAACAGGAACCTCTAATGAAAAACTGTTTTTT
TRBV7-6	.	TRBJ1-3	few	CASSLAGGPRFSGNTIYF	TGTGCCAGCAGCTTAGCGGGGGGTCCGAGGTTCTCTGGAAACACCATATATTTT
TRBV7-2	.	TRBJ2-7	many	CASSFLGDEQYF	TGTGCCAGCAGCTTTCTAGGGGACGAGCAGTACTTC
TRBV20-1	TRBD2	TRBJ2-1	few	CSVPGLRPNEQFF	TGCAGTGTCCCGGGACTAAGGCCCAATGAGCAGTTCTTC
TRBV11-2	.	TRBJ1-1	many	CASSFSGTEAFF	TGTGCCAGCAGCTTCTCCGGGACTGAAGCTTTCTTT
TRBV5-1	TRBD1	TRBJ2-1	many	CASSLDSGGAYNEQFF	TGCGCCAGCAGCTTGGATTCAGGGGGCGCTTACAATGAGCAGTTCTTC
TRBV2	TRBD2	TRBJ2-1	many	CASSKASGSNEQFF	TGTGCCAGCAGTAAGGCTAGCGGGAGTAATGAGCAGTTCTTC
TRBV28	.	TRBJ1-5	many	CASSPPRKGQPQHF	TGTGCCAGCAGCCCCCCGCGAAAAGGACAGCCCCAGCATTTT